The next 9 T cell receptor beta chains were all read from a single sample in a study of blood T cell repertoires in COVID-19. Method: immunoSEQ multiplex PCR; TCRdb's copy keeps in-frame clones and lacks some. The sample includes about 160,000 clones, more than 60% of them seen just once. Sequenced sample: peripheral blood. These TCRs come from an older man with acute or convalescent COVID-19.

This clone has just a few counts. The chain combines TRBV12-3 or TRBV12-4 with TRBJ2-7; D is perhaps TRBD2 (6 bases). The CDR3 spans 13 residues. Trimming pared 6 bases from V and 2 bases from J, leaving 11 bases between. CDR3 bases: TGTGCCAGCAGCCGGGACTTACCCTACGAGCAGTACTTC. The encoded protein is CASSRDLPYEQYF.

The genes are TRBV5-1 and TRBJ1-6; D not resolved. V was cut by 1 base and J by 5 bases, with 7 bases left in between. CDR1 and CDR2 (germline): SGHRS, YFSETQ. The CDR3 runs 14 residues. The CDR3 loop is CASSLLGDNSPLHF. CDR3 sequence (DNA): TGCGCCAGCAGCTTGTTGGGAGATAATTCACCCCTCCACTTT. Variable domain in full (rest from reference TRBV5-1 and TRBJ1-6): KAGVTQTPRYLIKTRGQQVTLSCSPISGHRSVSWYQQTPGQGLQFLFEYFSETQRNKGNFPGRFSGRQFSNSRSEMNVSTLELGDSALYLCASSLLGDNSPLHFGNGTRLTVT.

The chain employs TRBV27 and TRBJ2-1, with TRBD2 matching over 9 bases. The CDR3 spans 15 residues. With V trimmed by 3 bases and J by 7 bases, 7 bases remained unmatched. Germline lookup yields CDR1 MNHEY and CDR2 SMNVEV (reference sequence). The CDR3, as DNA: TGTGCCAGCAGTTTTGGCGGGAGGGCCGAAAATGAGCAGTTCTTC. Translation: CASSFGGRAENEQFF.

This clone came up once. CDR3 sequence reads: CSVGTGGWSFF. Here the CDR3 DNA reads TGCAGCGTTGGTACAGGGGGTTGGTCTTTCTTT. The chain uses TRBV29-1 and TRBJ1-1; the match to TRBD1 covers 8 bases. Germline CDR1 SQVTM, CDR2 ANQGSEA. With V trimmed by 4 bases and J by 12 bases, 7 bases remained unmatched. CDR3 length: 11 residues.

The V and J genes are TRBV3-1 (or the pseudogene TRBV3-2) and TRBJ2-1, with D tentatively TRBD1 (6 bases). The germline V and J ends were trimmed by 1 base and 10 bases, with 14 bases remaining between them. Germline CDR1 is LGHDT and CDR2 is YNNKEL (reference sequence). This CDR3 has 14 amino acids. CDR3: CASSQGLGQGEQFF. In DNA, the CDR3 is TGTGCCAGCAGCCAAGGTTTGGGCCAGGGGGAGCAGTTCTTC.

This rearrangement joins TRBV6-5 to TRBJ1-1; 10 nucleotides match TRBD1. Germline CDR1 MNHEY, CDR2 SVGAGI. CDR3 length: 13 amino acids. With 7 bases clipped from V and 8 bases from J, the junction kept 7 bases outside the gene matches. The CDR3 reads CASTGTGETEAFF. In DNA form, the CDR3 reads TGTGCCAGCACAGGGACAGGGGAAACCGAAGCTTTCTTT.

The chain employs TRBV19 and TRBJ2-7; 9 positions match TRBD2. CDR3 length equals 14 residues. From germline, CDR1 is LNHDA and CDR2 SQIVND (reference sequence). V shed 4 bases and J 5 bases; nucleotides not matched to a gene: 6. Here the CDR3 reads CASSSAGGPNEQYF. As DNA, the CDR3 is TGTGCCAGTAGTAGCGCGGGAGGGCCGAACGAGCAGTACTTC.

The chain's CDR3 is CASSESEDTEAFF. The CDR3 nucleotides are TGCGCCAGCAGTGAGTCAGAGGACACTGAAGCTTTCTTT. This rearrangement joins TRBV10-1 to TRBJ1-1; D gene ambiguous. The V end was cut by 0 bases, the J end by 3 bases, with 5 bases between. The CDR3 extends over 13 amino acids. CDR1 and CDR2 (germline): WNHNN, SYGVQD (reference sequence).

The chain combines TRBV12-3 or TRBV12-4 with TRBJ2-3; D is uncertain. The CDR3 covers 13 residues. V lost 1 base to trimming and J lost 6 bases, with 8 bases between them. The CDR3 nucleotides read TGTGCCAGCAGTTTAGTAATCGGGGATACGCAGTATTTT. This encodes CASSLVIGDTQYF.